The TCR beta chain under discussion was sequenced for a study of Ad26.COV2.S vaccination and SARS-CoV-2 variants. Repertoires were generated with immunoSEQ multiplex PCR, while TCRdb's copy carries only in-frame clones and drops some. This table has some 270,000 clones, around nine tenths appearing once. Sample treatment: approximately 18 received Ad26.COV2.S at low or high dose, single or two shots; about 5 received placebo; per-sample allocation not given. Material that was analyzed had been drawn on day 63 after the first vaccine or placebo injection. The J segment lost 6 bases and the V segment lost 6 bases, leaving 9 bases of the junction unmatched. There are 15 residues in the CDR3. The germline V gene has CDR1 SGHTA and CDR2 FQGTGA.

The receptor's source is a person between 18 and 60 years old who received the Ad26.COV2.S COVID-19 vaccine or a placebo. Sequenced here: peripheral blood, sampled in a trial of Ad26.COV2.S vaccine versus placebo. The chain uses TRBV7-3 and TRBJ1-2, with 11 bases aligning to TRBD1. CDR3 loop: CASRPTGTGGDGYTF. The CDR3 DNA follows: TGTGCCAGCAGGCCAACCGGGACAGGGGGTGATGGCTACACCTTC. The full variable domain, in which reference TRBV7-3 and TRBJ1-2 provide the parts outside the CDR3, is GAGVSQTPSNKVTEKGKYVELRCDPISGHTALYWYRQSLGQGPEFLIYFQGTGAADDSGLPNDRFFAVRPEGSVSTLKIQRTERGDSAVYLCASRPTGTGGDGYTFGSGTRLTVV.